The entry below describes one T cell receptor beta chain. The data are from a study of shared clonotypes between healthy human individuals. Original methodology: From ImmunoSEQ came sequences covering only the junction and carrying no quality scores, so filtering differed. Generated by immunoSEQ multiplex PCR, the TCRdb table keeps only in-frame clones and is missing some. V, J and clone size are those of that table, while D and trimming were read from the DNA. The top ten clones hold 0.4% to 0.55% of a sample with over 1.5 million clones, 98% of them seen once. The TCR originated in a man aged 25 to 40 in good health. The sequenced sample was naive CD4+ T cells sorted from blood. As to subset: CD45RA+ positively selected.

For the CDR3, the DNA is TGTGCCAGCAGCCAAAGTTGGGGCTACACCTTC. Protein sequence: CASSQSWGYTF. The V and J genes are TRBV14 and TRBJ1-2, with D unresolved. The V end was cut by 2 bases, the J end by 8 bases, with 6 bases between. Germline V gene data show CDR1 as SGHDN and CDR2 as FVKESK. This CDR3 spans 11 amino acids.